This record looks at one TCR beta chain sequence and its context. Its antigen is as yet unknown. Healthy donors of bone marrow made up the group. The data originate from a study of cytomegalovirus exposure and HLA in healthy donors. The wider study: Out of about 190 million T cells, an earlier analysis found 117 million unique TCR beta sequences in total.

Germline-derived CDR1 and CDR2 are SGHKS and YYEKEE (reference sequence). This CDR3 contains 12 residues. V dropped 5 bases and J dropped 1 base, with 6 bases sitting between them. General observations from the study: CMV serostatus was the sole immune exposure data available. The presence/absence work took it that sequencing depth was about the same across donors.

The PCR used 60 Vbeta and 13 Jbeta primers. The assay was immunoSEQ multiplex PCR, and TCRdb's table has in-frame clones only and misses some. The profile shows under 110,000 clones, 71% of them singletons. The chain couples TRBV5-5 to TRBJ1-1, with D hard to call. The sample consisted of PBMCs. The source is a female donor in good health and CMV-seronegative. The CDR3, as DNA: TGTGCCAGCAGTGCGGGGAACACTGAAGCTTTCTTT. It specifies CASSAGNTEAFF. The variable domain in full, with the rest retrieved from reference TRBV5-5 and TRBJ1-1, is DAGVTQSPTHLIKTRGQQVTLRCSPISGHKSVSWYQQVLGQGPQFIFQYYEKEERGRGNFPDRFSARQFPNYSSELNVNALLLGDSALYLCASSAGNTEAFFGQGTRLTVV.